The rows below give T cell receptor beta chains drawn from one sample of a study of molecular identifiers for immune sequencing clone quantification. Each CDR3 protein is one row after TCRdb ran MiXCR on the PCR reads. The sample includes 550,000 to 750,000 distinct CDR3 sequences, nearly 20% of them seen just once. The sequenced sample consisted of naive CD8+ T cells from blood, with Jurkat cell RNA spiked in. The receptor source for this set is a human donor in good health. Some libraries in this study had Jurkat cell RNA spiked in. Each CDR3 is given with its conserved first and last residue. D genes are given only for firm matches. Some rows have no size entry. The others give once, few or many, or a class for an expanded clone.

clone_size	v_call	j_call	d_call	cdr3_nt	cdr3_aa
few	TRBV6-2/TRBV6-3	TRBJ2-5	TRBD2	TGTGCCAGCAGTTATGTGACTAGCTTAGAGACCCAGTACTTC	CASSYVTSLETQYF
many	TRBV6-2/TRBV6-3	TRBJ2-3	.	TGTGCCAGCACGGACAGAGGCACAGATACGCAGTATTTT	CASTDRGTDTQYF
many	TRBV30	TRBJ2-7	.	TGTGCCTGGAGTCTGGGCGGGGAAACTTACGAGCAGTACTTC	CAWSLGGETYEQYF
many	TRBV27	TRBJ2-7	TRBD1	TGTGCCAGCAGTTCACTACAGGGGTCCGCCTACGAGCAGTACTTC	CASSSLQGSAYEQYF
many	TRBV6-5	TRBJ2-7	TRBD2	TGTGCCAGCAGTTACTCGGGAGGGAGATCCTACGAGCAGTACTTC	CASSYSGGRSYEQYF
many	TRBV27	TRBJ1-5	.	TGTGCCAGCAGAACAGGGTACGGTCAGCCCCAGCATTTT	CASRTGYGQPQHF
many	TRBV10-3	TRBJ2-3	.	TGTGCCATCAGTGAATCGGGAGGCACAGATACGCAGTATTTT	CAISESGGTDTQYF
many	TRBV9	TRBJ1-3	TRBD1	TGTGCCAGCAGCGCGTCCGGGACAGGGGGCTTATCTGGAAACACCATATATTTT	CASSASGTGGLSGNTIYF
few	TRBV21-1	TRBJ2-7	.	TGTGCCAGCCCCCCTATAGGGGTGTTAGCGGGGGAATACTCCTACGAGCAGTACTTC	CASPPIGVLAGEYSYEQYF
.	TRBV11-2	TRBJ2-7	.	TGTGCCAGCGGCCCCCTACATCGGGTCGAGCAGTACTTC	CASGPLHRVEQYF
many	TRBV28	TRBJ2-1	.	TGTGCCACCACAGGACAGACCTACAATGAGCAGTTCTTC	CATTGQTYNEQFF
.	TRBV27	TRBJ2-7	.	TGTGCCAGCAGTTCAATATCTAGCGCCTACGAGCAGTACTTC	CASSSISSAYEQYF
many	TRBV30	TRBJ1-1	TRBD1	TGTGCCTGGAACCCGGGACAGGGGGCGCAGGGTGAAGCTTTCTTT	CAWNPGQGAQGEAFF
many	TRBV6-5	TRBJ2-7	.	TGTGCCAGCAGTTACGGGCCGGGGTCTCATTATGAGCAGTACTTC	CASSYGPGSHYEQYF
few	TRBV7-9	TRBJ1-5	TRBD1	TGTGCCAGCAGCTTAGGGGCAGGGGGGATTCAGCCCCAGCATTTT	CASSLGAGGIQPQHF
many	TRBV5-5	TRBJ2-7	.	TGTGCCAGCAGCGATCCGTTAATACACTACTACTACGAGCAGTACTTC	CASSDPLIHYYYEQYF
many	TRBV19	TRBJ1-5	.	TGTGCCAGTAGTATAGTTTCACTCGGCAATCAGCCCCAGCATTTT	CASSIVSLGNQPQHF